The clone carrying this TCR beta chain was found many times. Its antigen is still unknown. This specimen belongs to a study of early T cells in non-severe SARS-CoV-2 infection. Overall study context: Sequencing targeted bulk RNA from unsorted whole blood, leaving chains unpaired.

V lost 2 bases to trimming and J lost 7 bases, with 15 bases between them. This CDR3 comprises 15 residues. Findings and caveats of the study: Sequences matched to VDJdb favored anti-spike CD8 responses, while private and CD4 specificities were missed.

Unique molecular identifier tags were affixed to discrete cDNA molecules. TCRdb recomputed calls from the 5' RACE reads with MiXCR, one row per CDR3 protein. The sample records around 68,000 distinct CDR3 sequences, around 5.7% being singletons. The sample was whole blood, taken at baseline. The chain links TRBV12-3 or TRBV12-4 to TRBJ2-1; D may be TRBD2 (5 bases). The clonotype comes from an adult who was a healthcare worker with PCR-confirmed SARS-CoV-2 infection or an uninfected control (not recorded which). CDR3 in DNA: TGTGCCAGCAGTTTACGGCTAGCTACCTCTAATGAGCAGTTCTTC. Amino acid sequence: CASSLRLATSNEQFF.